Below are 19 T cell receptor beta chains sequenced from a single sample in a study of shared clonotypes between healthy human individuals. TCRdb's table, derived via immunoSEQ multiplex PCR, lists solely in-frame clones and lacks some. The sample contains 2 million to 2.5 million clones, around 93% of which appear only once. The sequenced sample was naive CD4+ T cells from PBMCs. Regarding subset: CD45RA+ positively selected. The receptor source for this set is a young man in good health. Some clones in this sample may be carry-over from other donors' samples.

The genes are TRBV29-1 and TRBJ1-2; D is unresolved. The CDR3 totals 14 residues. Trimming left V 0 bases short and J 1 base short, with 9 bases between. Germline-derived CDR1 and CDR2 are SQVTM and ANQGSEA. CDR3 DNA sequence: TGCAGCGTTGAAGAGCTCGGGGATAACTATGGCTACACCTTC. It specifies CSVEELGDNYGYTF.

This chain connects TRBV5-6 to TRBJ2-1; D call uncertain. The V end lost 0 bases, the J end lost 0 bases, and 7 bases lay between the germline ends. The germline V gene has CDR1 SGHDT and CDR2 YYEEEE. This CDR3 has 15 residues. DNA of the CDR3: TGTGCCAGCAGCTTGGGCTGGAGCTCCTACAATGAGCAGTTCTTC. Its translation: CASSLGWSSYNEQFF.

DNA of the CDR3: TGTGCCAGCAGCGGGACGGGCAGCTCCTACGAGCAGTACTTC. This encodes CASSGTGSSYEQYF. This chain uses TRBV6-1 with TRBJ2-7; D may match TRBD1 or TRBD2 (5 bases each). Germline values: CDR1 MNHNS, CDR2 SASEGT. Trimming removed 6 bases at V and 0 bases at J, with 12 bases between. This CDR3 is built from 14 residues.

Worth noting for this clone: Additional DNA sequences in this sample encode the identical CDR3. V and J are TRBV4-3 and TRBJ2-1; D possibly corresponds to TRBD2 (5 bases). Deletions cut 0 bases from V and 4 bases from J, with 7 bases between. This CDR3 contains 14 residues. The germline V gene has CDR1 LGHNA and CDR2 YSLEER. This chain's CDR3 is CASSQERRYNEQFF. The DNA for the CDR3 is TGCGCCAGCAGCCAAGAAAGGAGGTACAATGAGCAGTTCTTC.

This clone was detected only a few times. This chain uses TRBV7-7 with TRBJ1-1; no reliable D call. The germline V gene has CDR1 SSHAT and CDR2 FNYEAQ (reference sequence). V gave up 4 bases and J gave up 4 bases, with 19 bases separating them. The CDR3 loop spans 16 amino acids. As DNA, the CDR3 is TGTGCCAGCAGCTCAAACCCCGGTGCCTCGGGCACTGAAGCTTTCTTT. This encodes CASSSNPGASGTEAFF.

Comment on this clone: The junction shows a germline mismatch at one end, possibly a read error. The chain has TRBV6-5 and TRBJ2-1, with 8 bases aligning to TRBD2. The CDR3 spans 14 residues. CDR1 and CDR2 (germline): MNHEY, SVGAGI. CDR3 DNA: TGTGCCAGCAGCCTAAAGAGTCAAGAGACTAGCGTTGTCTTC. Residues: CASSLKSQETSVVF.

CDR3 sequence: CASSAPGSRYSYEQYF. DNA of the CDR3: TGTGCCAGCAGTGCCCCGGGGTCAAGATATTCCTACGAGCAGTACTTC. The gene calls are TRBV28 and TRBJ2-7, with a possible D match to TRBD2 (5 bases). Trimming took 5 bases from V and 1 from J, leaving 18 bases between them. This CDR3 is built from 16 residues. Germline loops: CDR1 MDHEN, CDR2 SYDVKM.

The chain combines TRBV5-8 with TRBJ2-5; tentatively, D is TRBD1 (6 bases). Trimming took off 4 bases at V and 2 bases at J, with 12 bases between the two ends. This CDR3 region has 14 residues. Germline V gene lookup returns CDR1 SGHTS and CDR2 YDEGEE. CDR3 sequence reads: CASSPFQGQETQYF. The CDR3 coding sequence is TGTGCCAGCAGCCCGTTTCAGGGGCAAGAGACCCAGTACTTC.

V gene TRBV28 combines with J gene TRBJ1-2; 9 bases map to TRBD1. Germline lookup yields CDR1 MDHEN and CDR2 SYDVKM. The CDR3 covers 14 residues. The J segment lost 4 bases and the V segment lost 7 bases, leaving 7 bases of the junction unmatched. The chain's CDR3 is CASKGTGRSYGYTF. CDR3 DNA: TGTGCCAGCAAAGGGACAGGGAGGAGCTATGGCTACACCTTC.

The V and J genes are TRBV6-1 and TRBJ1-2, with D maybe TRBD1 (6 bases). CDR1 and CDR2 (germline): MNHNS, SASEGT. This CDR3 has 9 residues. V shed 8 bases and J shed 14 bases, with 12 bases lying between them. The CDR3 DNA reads TGTGCCAGCGGGGGCCATGGGACCTTC. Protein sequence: CASGGHGTF.

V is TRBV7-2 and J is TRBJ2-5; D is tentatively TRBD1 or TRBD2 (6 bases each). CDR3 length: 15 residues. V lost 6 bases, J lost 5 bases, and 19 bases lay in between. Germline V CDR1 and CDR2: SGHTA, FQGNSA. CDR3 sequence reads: CASRPGDTAGETQYF. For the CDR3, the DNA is TGTGCCAGCAGACCGGGGGACACCGCCGGGGAGACCCAGTACTTC. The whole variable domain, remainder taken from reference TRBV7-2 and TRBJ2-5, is GAGVSQSPSNKVTEKGKDVELRCDPISGHTALYWYRQSLGQGLEFLIYFQGNSAPDKSGLPSDRFSAERTGGSVSTLTIQRTQQEDSAVYLCASRPGDTAGETQYFGPGTRLLVL.

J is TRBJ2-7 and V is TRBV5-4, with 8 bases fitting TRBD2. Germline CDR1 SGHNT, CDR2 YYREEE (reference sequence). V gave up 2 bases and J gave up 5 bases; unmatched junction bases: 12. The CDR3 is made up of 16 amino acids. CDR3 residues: CASSLSSGTRLDEQYF. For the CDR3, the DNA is TGTGCCAGCAGCTTAAGTAGCGGGACTCGATTGGACGAGCAGTACTTC. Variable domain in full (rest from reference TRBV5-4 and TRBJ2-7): ETGVTQSPTHLIKTRGQQVTLRCSSQSGHNTVSWYQQALGQGPQFIFQYYREEENGRGNFPPRFSGLQFPNYSSELNVNALELDDSALYLCASSLSSGTRLDEQYFGPGTRLTVT.

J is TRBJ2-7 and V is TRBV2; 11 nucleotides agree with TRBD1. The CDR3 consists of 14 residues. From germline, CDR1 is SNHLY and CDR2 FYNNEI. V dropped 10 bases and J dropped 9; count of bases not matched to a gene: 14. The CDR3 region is CATTGGTGGGVQYF. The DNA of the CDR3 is TGTGCCACCACAGGAGGGACAGGGGGGGGAGTGCAGTACTTC.

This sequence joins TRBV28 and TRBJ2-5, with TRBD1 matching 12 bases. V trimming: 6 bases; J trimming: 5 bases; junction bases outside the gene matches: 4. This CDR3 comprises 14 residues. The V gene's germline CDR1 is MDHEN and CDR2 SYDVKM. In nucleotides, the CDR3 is TGTGCCAGCAGCGTGGGACAGGGGGCCGAGACCCAGTACTTC. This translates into CASSVGQGAETQYF. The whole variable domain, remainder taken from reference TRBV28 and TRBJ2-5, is DVKVTQSSRYLVKRTGEKVFLECVQDMDHENMFWYRQDPGLGLRLIYFSYDVKMKEKGDIPEGYSVSREKKERFSLILESASTNQTSMYLCASSVGQGAETQYFGPGTRLLVL.

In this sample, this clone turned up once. The CDR3 spells CASSLVQRATYEQYF. The CDR3 coding sequence is TGCGCCAGCAGCTTGGTACAGCGGGCCACCTACGAGCAGTACTTC. The J gene is TRBJ2-7, the V gene TRBV5-1, with D possibly TRBD2 on 6 matching bases. Trimming took 0 bases from V and 2 from J, leaving 12 bases between them. The CDR3 runs 15 residues. Germline assignment: CDR1 SGHRS and CDR2 YFSETQ. The full variable domain, completed using reference TRBV5-1 and TRBJ2-7, is KAGVTQTPRYLIKTRGQQVTLSCSPISGHRSVSWYQQTPGQGLQFLFEYFSETQRNKGNFPGRFSGRQFSNSRSEMNVSTLELGDSALYLCASSLVQRATYEQYFGPGTRLTVT.

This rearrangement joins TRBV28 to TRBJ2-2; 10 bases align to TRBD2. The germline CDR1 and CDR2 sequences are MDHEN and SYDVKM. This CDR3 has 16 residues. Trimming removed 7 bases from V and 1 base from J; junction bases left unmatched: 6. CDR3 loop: CASITSGTWNTGELFF. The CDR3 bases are TGTGCCAGCATCACTAGCGGGACATGGAACACCGGGGAGCTGTTTTTT. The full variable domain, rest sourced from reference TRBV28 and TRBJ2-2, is DVKVTQSSRYLVKRTGEKVFLECVQDMDHENMFWYRQDPGLGLRLIYFSYDVKMKEKGDIPEGYSVSREKKERFSLILESASTNQTSMYLCASITSGTWNTGELFFGEGSRLTVL.

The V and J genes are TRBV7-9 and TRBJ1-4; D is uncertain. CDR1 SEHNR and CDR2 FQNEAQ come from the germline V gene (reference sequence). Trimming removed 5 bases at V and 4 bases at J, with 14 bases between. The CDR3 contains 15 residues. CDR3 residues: CASSLAEVINEKLFF. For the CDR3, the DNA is TGTGCCAGCAGCCTCGCCGAGGTTATTAATGAAAAACTGTTTTTT.

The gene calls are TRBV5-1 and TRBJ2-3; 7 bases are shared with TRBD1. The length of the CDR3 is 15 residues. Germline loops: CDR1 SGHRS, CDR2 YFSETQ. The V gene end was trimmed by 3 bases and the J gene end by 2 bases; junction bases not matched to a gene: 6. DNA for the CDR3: TGCGCCAGCAGCTACGGGACAGTAACCACAGATACGCAGTATTTT. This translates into CASSYGTVTTDTQYF. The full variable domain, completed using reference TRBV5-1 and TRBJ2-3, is KAGVTQTPRYLIKTRGQQVTLSCSPISGHRSVSWYQQTPGQGLQFLFEYFSETQRNKGNFPGRFSGRQFSNSRSEMNVSTLELGDSALYLCASSYGTVTTDTQYFGPGTRLTVL.

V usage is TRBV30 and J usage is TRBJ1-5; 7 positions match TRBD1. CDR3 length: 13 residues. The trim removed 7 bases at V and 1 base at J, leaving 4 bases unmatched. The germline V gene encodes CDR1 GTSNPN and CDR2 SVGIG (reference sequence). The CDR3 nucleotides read TGTGCCTCCTCAGGGGGGAGCAATCAGCCCCAGCATTTT. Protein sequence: CASSGGSNQPQHF.